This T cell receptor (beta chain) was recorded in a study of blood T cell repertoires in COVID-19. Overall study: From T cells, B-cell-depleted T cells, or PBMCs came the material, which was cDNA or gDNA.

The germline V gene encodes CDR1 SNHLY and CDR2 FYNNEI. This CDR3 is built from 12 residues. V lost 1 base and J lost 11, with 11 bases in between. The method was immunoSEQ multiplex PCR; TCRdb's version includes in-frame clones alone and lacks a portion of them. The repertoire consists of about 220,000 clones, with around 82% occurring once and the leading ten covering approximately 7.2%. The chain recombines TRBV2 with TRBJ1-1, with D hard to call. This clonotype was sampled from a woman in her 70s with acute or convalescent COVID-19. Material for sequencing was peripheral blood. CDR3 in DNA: TGTGCCAGCAGTGAAGGGCGGTCGAGGGCTTTCTTT. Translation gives CASSEGRSRAFF.